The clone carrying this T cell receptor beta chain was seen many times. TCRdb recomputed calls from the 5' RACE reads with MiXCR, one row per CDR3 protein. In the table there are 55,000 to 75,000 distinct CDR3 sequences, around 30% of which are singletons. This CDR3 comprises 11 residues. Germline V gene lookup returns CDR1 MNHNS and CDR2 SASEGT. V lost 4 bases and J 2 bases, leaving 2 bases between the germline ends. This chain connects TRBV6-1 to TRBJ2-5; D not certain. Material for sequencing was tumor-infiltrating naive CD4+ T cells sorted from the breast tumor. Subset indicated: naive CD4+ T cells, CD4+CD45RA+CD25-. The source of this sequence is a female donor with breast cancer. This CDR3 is CASSAQETQYF. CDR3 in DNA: TGTGCCAGCAGTGCGCAAGAGACCCAGTACTTC.